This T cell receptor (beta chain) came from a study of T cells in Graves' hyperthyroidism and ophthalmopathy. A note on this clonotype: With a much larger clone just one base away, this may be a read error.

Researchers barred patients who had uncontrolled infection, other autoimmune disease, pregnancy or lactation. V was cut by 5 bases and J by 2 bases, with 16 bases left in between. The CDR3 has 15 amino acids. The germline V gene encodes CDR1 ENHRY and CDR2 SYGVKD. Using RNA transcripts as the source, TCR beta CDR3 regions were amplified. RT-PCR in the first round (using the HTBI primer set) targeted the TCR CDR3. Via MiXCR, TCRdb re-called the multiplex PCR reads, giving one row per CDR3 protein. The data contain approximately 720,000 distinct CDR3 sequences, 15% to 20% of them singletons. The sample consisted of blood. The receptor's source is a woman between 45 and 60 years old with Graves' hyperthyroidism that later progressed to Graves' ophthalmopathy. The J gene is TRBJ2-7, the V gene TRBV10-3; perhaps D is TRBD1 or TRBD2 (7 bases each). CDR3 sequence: CAISKEGAGAYEQYF. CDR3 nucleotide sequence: TGTGCCATCAGTAAAGAGGGGGCGGGGGCCTACGAGCAGTACTTC.